A single sample is the source of the 6 T cell receptor beta chains below, sequenced in a study of blood T cell repertoires in COVID-19. Assay used: immunoSEQ multiplex PCR; TCRdb lists only in-frame clones, some missing. The profile covers over 250,000 clones, with over 85% appearing a single time and approximately 1.8% taken by the ten largest. Sequenced material: PBMCs or T cells enriched from blood (not recorded which). The source of these receptors is a woman aged 60-75 years who had recovered from COVID-19.

V usage is TRBV2 and J usage is TRBJ1-2; TRBD1 is a possible D gene (5 bases). The CDR3 is made up of 12 amino acids. Trimming stripped 6 bases from V and 4 bases from J, with 9 bases between. Germline CDR1 reads SNHLY; CDR2 reads FYNNEI. The CDR3 protein is CASSEQAYGYTF. CDR3 bases: TGTGCCAGCAGCGAACAGGCCTATGGCTACACCTTC.

V gene TRBV3-1 (or the pseudogene TRBV3-2) combines with J gene TRBJ2-1; D is unclear. V shed 3 bases and J shed 6 bases, with 6 bases lying between them. The germline CDR1 and CDR2 sequences are LGHDT and YNNKEL (reference sequence). The CDR3 sequence is 12 residues long. The CDR3 DNA reads TGTGCCAGCAGCCAGTCATTCAATGAGCAGTTCTTC. Amino acid sequence: CASSQSFNEQFF.

The sample holds one count of this clone. The gene calls are TRBV3-1 (or the pseudogene TRBV3-2) and TRBJ1-5; weak D call: TRBD1 (6 bases). Germline loops: CDR1 LGHDT, CDR2 YNNKEL (reference sequence). The CDR3 consists of 14 residues. Trimming removed 1 base from V and 11 bases from J, with 15 bases in between. The CDR3 sequence is CASSQGRQVVSQHF. The CDR3 nucleotides read TGTGCCAGCAGCCAAGGTAGACAGGTCGTGTCCCAGCATTTT.

The chain is built from TRBV5-1 and TRBJ2-1, with TRBD2 matching 9 bases. Germline V gives CDR1 SGHRS, CDR2 YFSETQ. CDR3 length: 18 residues. J lost 4 bases, V lost 3 bases, and 14 bases had no gene match. The DNA for the CDR3 is TGCGCCAGCAGCTGGATAGGGGCTAGCGGGGCGACTTACAATGAGCAGTTCTTC. It codes for CASSWIGASGATYNEQFF.

This clone was detected once. The chain couples TRBV7-8 to TRBJ1-1; 8 bases line up with TRBD1. Germline lookup yields CDR1 SGHVS and CDR2 FQNEAQ. Trimming cost V 3 bases and J 3 bases; bases outside gene matches: 3. The CDR3 runs 14 residues. The CDR3 protein is CASSLMTGDTEAFF. The CDR3 DNA is TGTGCCAGCAGCTTGATGACAGGGGACACTGAAGCTTTCTTT. Looking up the rest from reference TRBV7-8 and TRBJ1-1 gives the full variable domain: GAGVSQSPRYKVAKRGQDVALRCDPISGHVSLFWYQQALGQGPEFLTYFQNEAQLDKSGLPSDRFFAERPEGSVSTLKIQRTQQEDSAVYLCASSLMTGDTEAFFGQGTRLTVV.

V gene TRBV25-1 combines with J gene TRBJ1-1; D remains unclear. V shed 4 bases and J shed 0 bases, with 18 bases lying between them. In germline, CDR1 is MGHDK, CDR2 SYGVNS. The CDR3 runs to 17 residues. CDR3 DNA sequence: TGTGCCAGCAGTGTCGGAGTTGGAAAGTACATGAACACTGAAGCTTTCTTT. Its protein product is CASSVGVGKYMNTEAFF.